The sequence of this TCR beta chain was determined in a study of blood T cells in healthy people across ages. Points on this clonotype: Its antigen is currently unknown.

The CDR3 extends over 14 amino acids. V gave up 4 bases and J gave up 3 bases; unmatched junction bases: 4. Alongside a J-beta primer mix, a sample-barcoded 5' primer served in a second PCR lasting roughly 6 to 11 cycles. TCRdb re-called the 5' RACE reads through MiXCR, storing one row per CDR3 protein. This table has 550,000 to 700,000 distinct CDR3 sequences, approximately 25% appearing once. The authors isolated at least 6.5 million PBMCs per sample. Study-level points and caveats: Versus aged donors, long-lived donors had higher diversity and more naive CD4+ cells.

The receptor was derived from a woman between 65 and 79 years old in good health. The chain combines TRBV12-3 or TRBV12-4 with TRBJ1-1; 8 bases align to TRBD1. Sequencing was carried out using blood. The CDR3 protein is CASSSGTGDTEAFF. CDR3 DNA: TGTGCCAGCAGTTCCGGGACAGGAGACACTGAAGCTTTCTTT.